This entry lists 22 T cell receptor beta chains sequenced from one sample in a study of T cell changes during pregnancy in multiple sclerosis. The repertoire was sequenced with immunoSEQ multiplex PCR; TCRdb's copy has only in-frame clones and lacks some. The table has fewer than 70,000 clones, approximately 92% seen once; the top ten hold roughly 3.2%. The source material was CD8+ T cells from peripheral blood mononuclear cells, sampled in the third trimester of pregnancy. These receptor sequences come from a female donor in good health, enrolled as a control in a pregnancy study.

V is TRBV6-6 and J is TRBJ2-3; TRBD2 matches 7 bases. The germline V gene encodes CDR1 MNHNY and CDR2 SVGAGI (reference sequence). Trimming removed 5 bases from V and 2 bases from J; junction bases left unmatched: 1. This CDR3 comprises 13 residues. CDR3 in DNA: TGTGCCAGCAGTGGGGACTACACAGATACGCAGTATTTT. It codes for CASSGDYTDTQYF.

In this sample, this clone turned up once. The rearrangement joins TRBV9 to TRBJ2-2, with TRBD2 as a possible D gene (6 bases). Looked up from germline, CDR1 is SGDLS and CDR2 is YYNGEE. This CDR3 comprises 14 residues. V lost 7 bases to trimming and J lost 5 bases, with 15 bases between them. In DNA, the CDR3 is TGTGCCAGCTCCCTAGCGATGCTTACCGGGGAGCTGTTTTTT. Protein sequence: CASSLAMLTGELFF.

The V call is TRBV4-1, the J call TRBJ1-1; D gene uncertain. Germline CDR1 is MGHRA and CDR2 is YSYEKL. The CDR3 has 17 amino acids. Trimming removed 2 bases from V and 0 bases from J, with 16 bases in between. CDR3 in DNA: TGCGCCAGCAGCCAATGGTCGCAAACTCAAATGAACACTGAAGCTTTCTTT. Amino acids: CASSQWSQTQMNTEAFF.

A single count supports this clone. The chain is built from TRBV7-2 and TRBJ2-6; D remains unclear. Germline assignment: CDR1 SGHTA and CDR2 FQGNSA. The CDR3 is 13 residues long. V was pared by 4 bases and J by 7 bases, with 8 bases between. Here the CDR3 reads CASSYDTANVLTF. The CDR3 nucleotides are TGTGCCAGCAGCTATGATACTGCCAACGTCCTGACTTTC. Full variable domain (outside the CDR3, taken from reference TRBV7-2 and TRBJ2-6): GAGVSQSPSNKVTEKGKDVELRCDPISGHTALYWYRQSLGQGLEFLIYFQGNSAPDKSGLPSDRFSAERTGGSVSTLTIQRTQQEDSAVYLCASSYDTANVLTFGAGSRLTVL.

This rearrangement joins TRBV9 to TRBJ2-1; D might be TRBD2 (7 bases). This CDR3 is 15 amino acids long. Germline loops: CDR1 SGDLS, CDR2 YYNGEE. The V gene lost 4 bases and the J gene lost 6 bases, with 17 bases spanning the gap. The DNA of the CDR3 is TGTGCCAGCAGCCACTCTTGGGGGGGCCCCAATGAGCAGTTCTTC. This translates into CASSHSWGGPNEQFF. Full variable domain (remainder filled in from reference TRBV9 and TRBJ2-1): DSGVTQTPKHLITATGQRVTLRCSPRSGDLSVYWYQQSLDQGLQFLIQYYNGEERAKGNILERFSAQQFPDLHSELNLSSLELGDSALYFCASSHSWGGPNEQFFGPGTRLTVL.

The chain carries TRBV27 and TRBJ2-1; 11 bases match TRBD2. The CDR3 covers 15 residues. V dropped 3 bases and J dropped 7; count of bases not matched to a gene: 5. Germline CDR1 MNHEY, CDR2 SMNVEV (reference sequence). DNA of the CDR3: TGTGCCAGCAGTTTCCTAGCGGGGGGATCAAATGAGCAGTTCTTC. Protein: CASSFLAGGSNEQFF.

The table lists this clone with a few counts. CDR3 protein: CATLNTEAFF. DNA of the CDR3: TGTGCCACCCTCAACACTGAAGCTTTCTTT. The J gene is TRBJ1-1, the V gene TRBV10-3; D remains unclear. Between the trimmed V and J ends, which lost 10 bases and 2 bases, there was a span of 5 bases. CDR1 and CDR2 from the germline V gene are ENHRY and SYGVKD. The CDR3 is 10 residues long.

This clone was found once. The V and J genes are TRBV7-9 and TRBJ1-2; D is unclear. Germline V gene sequence: CDR1 SEHNR, CDR2 FQNEAQ (reference sequence). With 5 bases removed from V and 3 bases from J, the gap between germline ends came to 13 bases. The length of the CDR3 is 14 residues. The CDR3 spells CASSRRTEDYGYTF. The DNA for the CDR3 is TGTGCCAGCAGCCGAAGGACGGAGGACTATGGCTACACCTTC.

This sequence joins TRBV6-4 and TRBJ2-1, with 12 positions matching TRBD1. Germline V gives CDR1 MRHNA, CDR2 SNTAGT. The CDR3 has 15 residues. The junction had 5 bases not matched to a gene; V was cut back by 4 bases and J by 7 bases. CDR3 loop: CASSAGTGGQNEQFF. CDR3 nucleotide sequence: TGTGCCAGCAGTGCCGGGACAGGGGGCCAAAATGAGCAGTTCTTC.

The chain has TRBV30 and TRBJ1-3; unclear D gene. The germline V gene has CDR1 GTSNPN and CDR2 SVGIG (reference sequence). The V end lost 0 bases, the J end lost 0 bases, and 9 bases lay between the germline ends. The CDR3 loop spans 15 amino acids. CDR3 region: CAWSVDSSSGNTIYF. For the CDR3, the DNA is TGTGCCTGGAGTGTGGACTCTAGCTCTGGAAACACCATATATTTT.

The gene calls are TRBV9 and TRBJ1-5, with a possible D match to TRBD1 (6 bases). Trimming stripped 0 bases from V and 3 bases from J, with 10 bases between. Germline CDR1 is SGDLS and CDR2 is YYNGEE. The CDR3 spans 15 residues. CDR3 sequence reads: CASSVDAGANQPQHF. Here the CDR3 DNA reads TGTGCCAGCAGCGTAGACGCAGGGGCCAATCAGCCCCAGCATTTT.

This chain joins TRBV4-1 and TRBJ2-5, with 10 bases aligning to TRBD1. Germline V gene data show CDR1 as MGHRA and CDR2 as YSYEKL. The length of the CDR3 is 15 residues. V dropped 1 base and J dropped 6; count of bases not matched to a gene: 5. The CDR3 DNA follows: TGCGCCAGCAGCCAAGTGACAGGGGGCGGAAAGACCCAGTACTTC. This gives the protein CASSQVTGGGKTQYF.

This rearrangement joins TRBV5-5 to TRBJ2-7; weak D call: TRBD1 (7 bases). Trimming removed 4 bases at V and 5 bases at J, with 13 bases between. This CDR3 is built from 13 residues. Looked up from germline, CDR1 is SGHKS and CDR2 is YYEKEE (reference sequence). The CDR3 sequence is CASSMDRRDEQYF. CDR3 sequence (DNA): TGTGCCAGCAGCATGGACAGGAGGGACGAGCAGTACTTC.

This clone was found once. The chain joins TRBV11-2 to TRBJ1-1, with D possibly being TRBD1 (5 bases). In germline, CDR1 is SGHAT, CDR2 FQNNGV. The CDR3 has 13 residues. Trimming took 2 bases from V and 11 from J, leaving 15 bases between them. CDR3 sequence (DNA): TGTGCCAGCAGCTTATCGAACGGGGGGTACGCTTTCTTT. It specifies CASSLSNGGYAFF.

The V gene is TRBV19, the J gene TRBJ1-1; 8 bases are shared with TRBD1. The V gene's germline CDR1 is LNHDA and CDR2 SQIVND (reference sequence). With 2 bases clipped from V and 4 bases from J, the junction kept 9 bases outside the gene matches. The CDR3 consists of 16 residues. DNA of the CDR3: TGTGCCAGTAGTATACCCGCACAGGGGGGCTTCACTGAAGCTTTCTTT. Its translation is CASSIPAQGGFTEAFF.

V usage is TRBV4-1 and J usage is TRBJ2-7; 15 bases align to TRBD2. The CDR3 is made up of 18 amino acids. The ends lost 3 bases at V and 6 bases at J; junction bases unmatched: 12. The germline CDR1 and CDR2 sequences are MGHRA and YSYEKL. This chain's CDR3 is CASSQAGTSGGRRGEQYF. The CDR3 DNA sequence: TGCGCCAGCAGCCAGGCCGGGACTAGCGGGGGGCGACGGGGCGAGCAGTACTTC.

CDR3 in amino acids: CASSPVATGLDEQYF. The CDR3 DNA reads as TGTGCCAGCAGTCCAGTTGCGACAGGGTTGGACGAGCAGTACTTC. The chain employs TRBV6-5 and TRBJ2-7, with 7 bases fitting TRBD1. The CDR3 totals 15 residues. Germline lookup yields CDR1 MNHEY and CDR2 SVGAGI. With 5 bases clipped from V and 5 bases from J, the junction kept 12 bases outside the gene matches.

V usage is TRBV2 and J usage is TRBJ2-1; 7 bases are shared with TRBD1. Per germline, CDR1 SNHLY and CDR2 FYNNEI. V lost 6 bases and J lost 2; bases outside the gene matches: 7. The CDR3 has 15 residues. Written as DNA, the CDR3 is TGTGCCAGCAGGGCCCGGGACAGTCCCTACAATGAGCAGTTCTTC. Its translation: CASRARDSPYNEQFF.

The chain carries TRBV7-8 and TRBJ1-1; the D gene is possibly TRBD1 (5 bases). V was trimmed by 7 bases and J by 0 bases, leaving 12 bases between them. The CDR3 contains 14 residues. The germline gives CDR1 SGHVS, CDR2 FQNEAQ. CDR3 protein: CASIPGGMNTEAFF. CDR3 nucleotide sequence: TGTGCCAGCATCCCCGGGGGGATGAACACTGAAGCTTTCTTT.

The chain is built from TRBV4-2 and TRBJ2-1; TRBD2 agrees at 15 bases. V trimming: 3 bases; J trimming: 7 bases; junction bases outside the gene matches: 4. Germline V lookup: CDR1 LGHNA, CDR2 YNFKEQ. This CDR3 region has 16 residues. CDR3 in DNA: TGTGCCAGCAGCCATGGACTAGCGGGGGGGCCGAATGAGCAGTTCTTC. It codes for CASSHGLAGGPNEQFF.

The J gene is TRBJ2-3, the V gene TRBV7-9; 7 bases map to TRBD1. The CDR3 is 14 amino acids. Trimming cost V 3 bases and J 4 bases; bases outside gene matches: 4. Germline V gene data show CDR1 as SEHNR and CDR2 as FQNEAQ (reference sequence). In DNA, the CDR3 is TGTGCCAGCAGCTTCCAGGGGGACCCAGATACGCAGTATTTT. It is translated as CASSFQGDPDTQYF.

The genes are TRBV27 and TRBJ1-2; D may be TRBD1 (6 bases). Germline CDR1 MNHEY, CDR2 SMNVEV (reference sequence). V gave up 0 bases and J gave up 3 bases, with 8 bases separating them. The CDR3 is made up of 14 amino acids. As DNA, the CDR3 is TGTGCCAGCAGTTTATCGAACAGGGACTATGGCTACACCTTC. This sequence encodes CASSLSNRDYGYTF.